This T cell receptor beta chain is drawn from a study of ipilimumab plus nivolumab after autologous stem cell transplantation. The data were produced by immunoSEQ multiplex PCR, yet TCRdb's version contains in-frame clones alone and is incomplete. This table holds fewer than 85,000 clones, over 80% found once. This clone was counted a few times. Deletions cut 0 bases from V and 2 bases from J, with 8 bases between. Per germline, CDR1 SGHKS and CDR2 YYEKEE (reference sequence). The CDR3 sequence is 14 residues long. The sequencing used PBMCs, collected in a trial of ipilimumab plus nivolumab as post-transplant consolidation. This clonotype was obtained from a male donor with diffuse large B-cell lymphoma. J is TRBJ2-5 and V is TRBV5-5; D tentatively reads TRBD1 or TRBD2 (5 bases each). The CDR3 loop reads CASSLEWGQETQYF. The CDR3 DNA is TGTGCCAGCAGCTTGGAATGGGGGCAAGAGACCCAGTACTTC.